Presented here are 32 T cell receptor beta chains from one specimen sequenced in a study of blood T cell repertoires in COVID-19. Assay: immunoSEQ multiplex PCR; the TCRdb copy retains only in-frame clones and omits some. The profile shows hundreds of thousands of clones, roughly 80% of them singletons. Sequencing input: PBMCs or T cells enriched from blood (not recorded which). These receptor sequences come from a man aged 40-49 years who had been exposed to COVID-19.

The chain combines TRBV3-1 (or the pseudogene TRBV3-2) with TRBJ1-2; 9 positions agree with TRBD1. Germline trimming cut 6 bases from V and 4 bases from J; bases unmatched to any gene: 12. CDR3 size: 16 residues. Germline V gene sequence: CDR1 LGHDT, CDR2 YNNKEL (reference sequence). CDR3 residues: CASSPGQGLYGYGYTF. The DNA of the CDR3 is TGTGCCAGCAGTCCGGGACAGGGACTCTATGGCTATGGCTACACCTTC.

The chain has TRBV9 and TRBJ2-1; D is unresolved. Trimming removed 0 bases at V and 12 bases at J, with 13 bases between. The CDR3 is 13 residues long. Germline V gene sequence: CDR1 SGDLS, CDR2 YYNGEE. CDR3 in DNA: TGTGCCAGCAGCGTAGAATTCCTCAGCGCGCAGTTCTTC. Its translation is CASSVEFLSAQFF. The full variable domain, with the rest looked up from reference TRBV9 and TRBJ2-1, is DSGVTQTPKHLITATGQRVTLRCSPRSGDLSVYWYQQSLDQGLQFLIQYYNGEERAKGNILERFSAQQFPDLHSELNLSSLELGDSALYFCASSVEFLSAQFFGPGTRLTVL.

V is TRBV12-3 or TRBV12-4 and J is TRBJ1-4; D unresolved. Trimming took off 3 bases at V and 13 bases at J, with 12 bases between the two ends. This CDR3 region has 12 residues. The CDR3 loop reads CASSFPGSRLFF. The CDR3 bases are TGTGCCAGCAGTTTTCCGGGAAGCAGACTGTTTTTT.

The chain is built from TRBV2 and TRBJ1-5; the D gene is possibly TRBD1 (6 bases). Germline CDR1 reads SNHLY; CDR2 reads FYNNEI. The CDR3 is 15 residues long. Trimming removed 6 bases at V and 0 bases at J, with 12 bases between. In DNA, the CDR3 is TGTGCCAGCAGCCGGGACACCTATAGCAATCAGCCCCAGCATTTT. It codes for CASSRDTYSNQPQHF.

The rearrangement links TRBV7-8 to TRBJ1-1; D unclear. Per germline, CDR1 SGHVS and CDR2 FQNEAQ. The CDR3 sequence is 14 residues long. V lost 2 bases to trimming and J lost 1 base, with 8 bases between them. The CDR3 protein is CASSLFRENTEAFF. CDR3 bases: TGTGCCAGCAGCTTATTCCGGGAGAACACTGAAGCTTTCTTT.

This clone was recorded a few times. The chain has TRBV5-1 and TRBJ2-3; D possibly corresponds to TRBD2 (6 bases). The V end was cut by 7 bases, the J end by 2 bases, with 17 bases between. The CDR3 sequence is 15 residues long. Germline V CDR1 and CDR2: SGHRS, YFSETQ. CDR3 in amino acids: CASYGSGGVTDTQYF. CDR3 sequence (DNA): TGCGCCAGCTACGGGAGCGGAGGGGTCACAGATACGCAGTATTTT.

The chain has TRBV24-1 and TRBJ2-7, with 8 nucleotides matching TRBD1. Germline CDR1 is KGHDR and CDR2 is SFDVKD. Unmatched junction bases numbered 7, after V lost 8 bases and J lost 2 bases. This CDR3 has 14 amino acids. CDR3 protein: CATNPGTGTYEQYF. CDR3 DNA sequence: TGTGCCACCAATCCCGGGACAGGAACCTACGAGCAGTACTTC.

V usage is TRBV10-3 and J usage is TRBJ1-2; TRBD1 might be the D (6 bases). This CDR3 contains 13 residues. CDR1 and CDR2 (germline): ENHRY, SYGVKD. Trimming stripped 7 bases from V and 8 bases from J, with 17 bases between. The CDR3 DNA sequence: TGTGCCATCACCTGGGACACGACGAGGGGCTACACCTTC. Translated, it gives CAITWDTTRGYTF.

The chain is built from TRBV24-1 and TRBJ2-1; tentative D call: TRBD1 (5 bases). Trimming pared 1 base from V and 5 bases from J, leaving 14 bases between. The CDR3 totals 16 residues. Looked up from germline, CDR1 is KGHDR and CDR2 is SFDVKD. In nucleotides, the CDR3 is TGTGCCACCAGTGATTTTTTGCAGGGATCCGACAATGAGCAGTTCTTC. It yields the protein CATSDFLQGSDNEQFF.

Turning to this clone: Different DNA sequences within this sample yield the same CDR3. The chain employs TRBV12-3 or TRBV12-4 and TRBJ2-7, with 9 bases identical to TRBD2. The ends lost 7 bases at V and 2 bases at J; junction bases unmatched: 0. CDR3 size: 12 residues. CDR3 residues: CASTSGTYEQYF. CDR3 nucleotides: TGTGCCAGCACTAGCGGGACCTACGAGCAGTACTTC.

This clone was found many times. J is TRBJ2-7 and V is TRBV5-8; D is ambiguous. The CDR3 totals 11 residues. V was clipped by 2 bases and J by 6 bases, with 6 bases between them. Looked up from germline, CDR1 is SGHTS and CDR2 is YDEGEE. For the CDR3, the DNA is TGTGCCAGCAGCTTTACTGGCGAGCAGTACTTC. This translates into CASSFTGEQYF.

This clone was counted only a few times. The rearrangement uses TRBV19 and TRBJ2-7, with 12 bases identical to TRBD2. Germline CDR1 is LNHDA and CDR2 is SQIVND (reference sequence). V lost 8 bases, J lost 1 base, and 3 bases stayed unmatched. The length of the CDR3 is 14 residues. CDR3 in DNA: TGTGCCAGTCGGACTAGCGGGACGTCCTACGAGCAGTACTTC. Encoded protein: CASRTSGTSYEQYF.

The chain is built from TRBV7-8 and TRBJ2-5; no clear D gene. Deletions cut 3 bases from V and 1 base from J, with 6 bases between. CDR1 and CDR2 from the germline V gene are SGHVS and FQNEAQ. This CDR3 is built from 13 residues. CDR3 loop: CASSLGIQETQYF. The CDR3 coding sequence is TGTGCCAGCAGCTTGGGCATCCAAGAGACCCAGTACTTC.

This rearrangement joins TRBV19 to TRBJ1-2; D may be TRBD1 (6 bases). Germline V gene sequence: CDR1 LNHDA, CDR2 SQIVND (reference sequence). The germline V and J ends were trimmed by 1 base and 6 bases, with 12 bases remaining between them. This CDR3 is 14 amino acids long. CDR3 amino acids: CASSIVQGRDGYTF. The CDR3 DNA is TGTGCCAGTAGTATAGTTCAGGGGAGGGATGGCTACACCTTC.

V is TRBV30 and J is TRBJ2-1; unclear D gene. The CDR3 spans 10 residues. The germline CDR1 and CDR2 sequences are GTSNPN and SVGIG (reference sequence). V was trimmed by 0 bases and J by 11 bases, leaving 5 bases between them. CDR3 sequence: CAWSVSQQFF. The CDR3 nucleotides read TGTGCCTGGAGTGTAAGCCAGCAGTTCTTC. Based on the CDR3 plus reference TRBV30 and TRBJ2-1, the full variable domain is SQTIHQWPATLVQPVGSPLSLECTVEGTSNPNLYWYRQAAGRGLQLLFYSVGIGQISSEVPQNLSASRPQDRQFILSSKKLLLSDSGFYLCAWSVSQQFFGPGTRLTVL.

The chain couples TRBV7-9 to TRBJ1-5, with D uncertain. CDR3 length: 12 amino acids. Trimming shortened V by 5 bases and J by 4 bases, and 6 bases separated the two germline ends. Looked up from germline, CDR1 is SEHNR and CDR2 is FQNEAQ (reference sequence). Here the CDR3 reads CASSVQNQPQHF. The CDR3 nucleotides read TGTGCCAGCAGCGTACAGAATCAGCCCCAGCATTTT. The variable domain in full, completed from reference TRBV7-9 and TRBJ1-5, reads DTGVSQNPRHKITKRGQNVTFRCDPISEHNRLYWYRQTLGQGPEFLTYFQNEAQLEKSRLLSDRFSAERPKGSFSTLEIQRTEQGDSAMYLCASSVQNQPQHFGDGTRLSIL.

The chain couples TRBV25-1 to TRBJ2-6; weak D call: TRBD1 (6 bases). The CDR3 has 16 amino acids. Germline V gene lookup returns CDR1 MGHDK and CDR2 SYGVNS. Trimming removed 4 bases at V and 0 bases at J, with 10 bases between. CDR3 nucleotides: TGTGCCAGCAGTGCTAGGGGGAACTCTGGGGCCAACGTCCTGACTTTC. Translation: CASSARGNSGANVLTF.

This chain uses TRBV4-2 with TRBJ1-6; no clear D gene. The CDR3 contains 14 residues. Per the germline V gene, CDR1 is LGHNA and CDR2 is YNFKEQ. Trimming shortened V by 9 bases and J by 7 bases, and 16 bases separated the two germline ends. CDR3 nucleotides: TGTGCCAGTACCGGCGGGTCGATGAATTCACCCCTCCACTTT. This translates into CASTGGSMNSPLHF.

The rearrangement links TRBV5-4 to TRBJ2-2; perhaps TRBD2 as D (6 bases). The CDR3 consists of 17 residues. CDR1 and CDR2 (germline): SGHNT, YYREEE (reference sequence). The germline V and J ends were trimmed by 0 bases and 7 bases, with 19 bases remaining between them. CDR3 DNA: TGTGCCAGCAGCTTGGTCCACGGGACTCAAGGAATCGGGGAGCTGTTTTTT. This gives the protein CASSLVHGTQGIGELFF.

There are a few counts of this clone. V is TRBV5-1 and J is TRBJ1-1, with 9 nucleotides matching TRBD1. V lost 4 bases and J lost 6; bases outside the gene matches: 10. Germline CDR1 SGHRS, CDR2 YFSETQ. This CDR3 comprises 15 residues. The CDR3 loop reads CASSPDRGPVAEAFF. The CDR3 bases are TGCGCCAGCAGCCCGGACAGGGGCCCAGTGGCTGAAGCTTTCTTT.

The chain couples TRBV6-1 to TRBJ2-1, with 7 positions matching TRBD2. The CDR3 is 15 amino acids. V shed 1 base and J 9 bases; nucleotides not matched to a gene: 9. The germline CDR1 and CDR2 sequences are MNHNS and SASEGT. CDR3 nucleotide sequence: TGTGCCAGCAGTGAAGTCCGCGGGAGAATGAGTGAGCAGTTCTTC. This sequence encodes CASSEVRGRMSEQFF.

This chain connects TRBV3-1 (or the pseudogene TRBV3-2) to TRBJ2-7; 9 bases align to TRBD2. The CDR3 covers 17 residues. CDR1 is LGHDT, CDR2 YNNKEL, per germline (reference sequence). V shed 3 bases, J shed 0 bases, and the junction held 9 bases outside the gene matches. Here the CDR3 reads CASSQTSGPWTSYEQYF. CDR3 sequence (DNA): TGTGCCAGCAGCCAGACTAGCGGCCCATGGACCTCCTACGAGCAGTACTTC.

The chain employs TRBV5-8 and TRBJ2-1, with 10 bases fitting TRBD2. This CDR3 contains 17 residues. Germline trimming cut 1 base from V and 5 bases from J; bases unmatched to any gene: 9. The germline V gene has CDR1 SGHTS and CDR2 YDEGEE. The CDR3 sequence is CASSLFSGTSVNNEQFF. In DNA form, the CDR3 reads TGTGCCAGCAGCTTGTTTTCGGGGACTAGCGTAAACAATGAGCAGTTCTTC.

The J gene is TRBJ2-1, the V gene TRBV7-9, with D possibly matching TRBD2 (6 bases). The CDR3 is 15 residues long. Germline assignment: CDR1 SEHNR and CDR2 FQNEAQ (reference sequence). Trimming took off 1 base at V and 3 bases at J, with 10 bases between the two ends. The CDR3 spells CASSLVAVSYNEQFF. The CDR3 nucleotides read TGTGCCAGCAGCTTAGTAGCGGTAAGCTACAATGAGCAGTTCTTC.

The chain has TRBV7-8 and TRBJ2-1; 9 bases fit TRBD2. V lost 6 bases and J lost 0; bases outside the gene matches: 6. CDR1 SGHVS and CDR2 FQNEAQ come from the germline V gene. The CDR3 loop spans 16 amino acids. CDR3 in DNA: TGTGCCAGCAGGACTAGCGGTTATGACTCCTACAATGAGCAGTTCTTC. This codes for CASRTSGYDSYNEQFF.

A single count supports this clone. The CDR3 protein is CASSIRGVVNNEQFF. CDR3 nucleotides: TGTGCCAGCAGCATCAGGGGGGTGGTCAACAATGAGCAGTTCTTC. The chain is built from TRBV11-2 and TRBJ2-1; a weak D match, TRBD1 (7 bases). The CDR3 spans 15 residues. Trimming removed 5 bases from V and 5 bases from J, with 16 bases in between. CDR1 and CDR2 (germline): SGHAT, FQNNGV. The variable domain in full, with the rest retrieved from reference TRBV11-2 and TRBJ2-1, is EAGVAQSPRYKIIEKRQSVAFWCNPISGHATLYWYQQILGQGPKLLIQFQNNGVVDDSQLPKDRFSAERLKGVDSTLKIQPAKLEDSAVYLCASSIRGVVNNEQFFGPGTRLTVL.

A single count supports this clone. J is TRBJ1-2 and V is TRBV27, with a tentative D call TRBD1 (5 bases). CDR3 length: 13 amino acids. CDR1 is MNHEY, CDR2 SMNVEV, per germline (reference sequence). The V end was cut by 5 bases, the J end by 8 bases, with 15 bases between. The CDR3 sequence is CASSPHGGGGYTF. CDR3 nucleotide sequence: TGTGCCAGCAGTCCCCATGGGGGGGGAGGCTACACCTTC.

The CDR3 spells CASRDRRTNTEAFF. CDR3 nucleotides: TGTGCCAGCCGGGACAGAAGAACGAACACTGAAGCTTTCTTT. V is TRBV7-3 and J is TRBJ1-1; 7 nucleotides match TRBD1. V shed 8 bases and J 1 base; nucleotides not matched to a gene: 7. The CDR3 covers 14 residues. Germline CDR1 and CDR2: SGHTA and FQGTGA.

The chain links TRBV9 to TRBJ2-7; 12 nucleotides match TRBD1. The CDR3 is 15 amino acids. Per the germline V gene, CDR1 is SGDLS and CDR2 is YYNGEE. The V segment lost 3 bases and the J segment 4 bases; nucleotides outside the gene matches: 5. CDR3 residues: CASSAGTGGSYEQYF. The CDR3 bases are TGTGCCAGCAGCGCCGGGACAGGGGGCTCTTACGAGCAGTACTTC.

The chain uses TRBV11-1 and TRBJ2-5, with a weak D call TRBD2 (6 bases). V lost 2 bases, J lost 5 bases, and 15 bases lay in between. The CDR3 runs 15 residues. Germline V gives CDR1 SGHAT, CDR2 FQDESV (reference sequence). DNA for the CDR3: TGTGCCAGCAGCTTACTTGGGGACTTCGGTGAGACCCAGTACTTC. This gives the protein CASSLLGDFGETQYF.

This sequence joins TRBV6-5 and TRBJ2-5; 7 nucleotides match TRBD1. The CDR3 contains 13 residues. Germline loops: CDR1 MNHEY, CDR2 SVGAGI. V shed 6 bases and J 9 bases; nucleotides not matched to a gene: 10. This chain's CDR3 is CASSSRQGRAQYF. In nucleotides, the CDR3 is TGTGCCAGCAGCTCAAGACAGGGTAGGGCCCAGTACTTC.

The V and J genes are TRBV6-5 and TRBJ2-1; 8 nucleotides line up with TRBD2. V shed 2 bases, J shed 2 bases, and the junction held 5 bases outside the gene matches. Germline assignment: CDR1 MNHEY and CDR2 SVGAGI. This CDR3 is 16 amino acids long. The CDR3 loop is CASSYDELAAYNEQFF. CDR3 coding DNA: TGTGCCAGCAGTTACGACGAACTAGCGGCCTACAATGAGCAGTTCTTC.